This note documents a single T cell receptor beta chain sequence. After removal of 6 bases from V and 2 bases from J, the junction contained 6 bases not matched to a gene. The CDR3 extends over 14 amino acids. Germline-derived CDR1 and CDR2 are SGHTA and FQGNSA. These data are taken from a study of T-cell memory formation after mild COVID-19. Across the whole study: TCR clusters were largely donor specific.

TCRdb reprocessed the 5' RACE reads via MiXCR and lists one record per CDR3 protein. The sample lists 50,000 to 75,000 distinct CDR3 sequences; 9% to 9.5% were seen once. Material for sequencing was PBMCs or a T cell subset sorted from them (not recorded which). The chain recombines TRBV7-2 with TRBJ1-2; TRBD1 aligns across 7 bases. The sequence came from a man younger than 35 who had mild COVID-19 (a few samples of this study predate the infection). Cell type and time point are not known. CDR3 sequence reads: CASSRIQGNYGYTF. In DNA form, the CDR3 reads TGTGCCAGCAGTCGCATACAGGGGAACTATGGCTACACCTTC.